This TCR beta chain originates from a study of beta chain features in type 1 diabetes (dated by TCRdb to the late 2010s). General notes on the study: Patients and healthy donors did not differ in mean age, gender distribution, total cell number or subset yield. The study compared the TCRB repertoires of sorted circulating CD4+ T cell subsets in recently diagnosed type 1 diabetes patients with those in matched healthy donors. A total of roughly 98,000,000 sorted cells were examined across all samples, and a strong correlation was observed between cell number per subset and RNA yield. Whereas all 30 or so donors provided naive and central memory subsets, regulatory and stem cell-like memory subsets were isolated from just 8 patients and roughly eight healthy donors. The paper's findings and limits, for the study overall: Because the HLA sub-analyses included only small numbers of individuals, any influence of HLA type on TCRB rearrangement was left unresolved. Shorter templates might be favored by PCR, yet because patient and control samples were amplified and corrected together, any such skew would affect both groups equally. Patients with type 1 diabetes made fewer insertions and deleted more nucleotides at VDJ recombination sites, implying thymic rearrangement abnormalities. Because cDNA was sequenced instead of genomic DNA, activated cells with high expression could be over-represented, although the groups did not differ in activation or CD3 levels. In all four CD4+ subsets, TCRB CDR3 length was moderately but significantly shorter in type 1 diabetes patients. Naive, central memory and regulatory TCRB repertoires appeared to be more similar among patients than among healthy donors.

To note about this clone: This clone's antigen is unknown. Base quality data are lacking; no much larger clone is found one base away.

From each donor, a single peripheral blood sample of 100 to 150 mL on average was drawn into heparinised tubes. Using a panel that included CD45RO, CCR7, CD25, CD127, CD95 and CD27, naive, central memory, regulatory and stem cell-like memory CD4+ T cells were sorted on a BD FACSAria II. Purity was above 95% for every sorted population. PBMCs were separated immediately by Lymphoprep density gradient centrifugation and were stained directly, without being cultured. To minimize batch effects, samples were stained and sorted in pairs, one healthy donor with one patient per experiment. There are 14 amino acids in the CDR3, from cysteine to phenylalanine inclusive. Here the CDR3 DNA is all that survives: 42 bases in frame from base 1. As encoded in the germline V gene, CDR1 is SGHRS while CDR2 is YFSETQ. V was cut back by 2 bases and J by 2 bases, leaving a gap of 8 bases between them. The entire isolated RNA was reverse transcribed using the High Capacity cDNA Reverse Transcription Kit, and thus expressed TCRB transcripts were sequenced. Deep immunoSEQ sequencing was performed on naive, central memory and regulatory T cell samples, with an average of roughly 3.3 million total reads per sample. Sorted cells were lysed in RLT buffer and RNA was extracted with DNase-treated RNeasy Micro or Mini kits, depending on cell number. Each cell subset was processed separately to prevent cross-contamination, with patient and healthy donor samples processed together. The immunoSEQ multiplex PCR was used to amplify TCRB sequences from cDNA, generating 87-bp fragments that spanned the CDR3 region. The amplicons were sequenced using the Illumina HiSeq platform. In the original analysis: PCR bias was corrected computationally using synthetic template baselines, and reads within Hamming distance 2 were collapsed, with unmergeable singletons discarded. Reads were aligned against IMGT to assign V, D and J genes, CDR3 length and insertions or deletions at six rearrangement sites. Within each subset, clonotype counts were normalized to the number of sorted cells before true diversity and Gini coefficients were calculated with the tcR R package. The overlap coefficient, calculated on TCRB nucleotide sequences, was used to measure repertoire sharing. As stored in TCRdb, this immuneACCESS dataset retains in-frame rearrangements with V and J assigned. A fraction of the clones does not appear; measured against another copy, unresolved V genes explain less than half of the discrepancy, and the remainder lacks a known reason. V, J and clone size derive from that table, while D and trimming were established from the DNA sequence. The sample table records some 150,000 clones; under 60% of these occur just once. Around 0.42% of the sample rests with the top ten.

Sequencing used Tregs from blood. The cell subset or site label for this specimen denotes: regulatory CD4+ T cells. The chain joins TRBV5-1 to TRBJ1-3; the D gene identity is not certain. The clonotype originates from a man aged 18 to 35 in good health. The CDR3 region: CASSFSTPGNTIYF. The nucleotide sequence reads TGCGCCAGCAGCTTTTCTACCCCTGGAAACACCATATATTTT.